A selection of T cell receptor beta chains follows, all from one sample in a study of cytomegalovirus exposure and HLA in healthy donors. Clones were sequenced by immunoSEQ multiplex PCR, and TCRdb holds only the in-frame ones, with some missing. The sample contains about 150,000 clones, 75% to 85% of which appear only once. Sequencing was done on a sample of PBMCs. The source of these receptors is a man in his thirties or forties in good health and CMV-seropositive. Both conserved end residues are part of each CDR3. A D gene is named only where the DNA matches it firmly. Size tells how often a clone was seen (once, few, many) or the class of an expanded clone, and some rows leave it out.

j_gene: TRBJ1-1; abundance: .; d_gene: .; v_gene: TRBV27; CDR3aa: CASSLHREKNTEAFF; CDR3nt: TGTGCCAGCAGTCTACACAGGGAGAAGAACACTGAAGCTTTCTTT
j_gene: TRBJ2-4; abundance: .; d_gene: TRBD2; v_gene: TRBV5-1; CDR3aa: CASSPNPTAGGSVAKNIQYF; CDR3nt: TGCGCCAGCAGCCCCAATCCCACGGCGGGGGGGTCTGTAGCCAAAAACATTCAGTACTTC
j_gene: TRBJ1-4; abundance: .; d_gene: .; v_gene: TRBV7-9; CDR3aa: CASSPKDRATNEKLFF; CDR3nt: TGTGCCAGCAGCCCGAAGGACAGAGCAACTAATGAAAAACTGTTTTTT
j_gene: TRBJ1-3; abundance: .; d_gene: TRBD1; v_gene: TRBV5-6; CDR3aa: CASSSLADRGGTSGNTIYF; CDR3nt: TGTGCCAGCAGCTCCCTAGCGGACAGGGGGGGAACCTCTGGAAACACCATATATTTT
j_gene: TRBJ2-5; abundance: .; d_gene: TRBD2; v_gene: TRBV28; CDR3aa: CASMSSLAGFRETQYF; CDR3nt: TGTGCCAGCATGTCCTCACTAGCGGGATTTAGGGAGACCCAGTACTTC
j_gene: TRBJ1-1; abundance: .; d_gene: TRBD1; v_gene: TRBV7-2; CDR3aa: CASSFGQGALMNTEAFF; CDR3nt: TGTGCCAGCAGCTTTGGACAGGGGGCACTAATGAACACTGAAGCTTTCTTT
j_gene: TRBJ2-1; abundance: .; d_gene: .; v_gene: TRBV19; CDR3aa: CASSPASSYNEQFF; CDR3nt: TGTGCCAGTAGCCCAGCGAGCTCCTACAATGAGCAGTTCTTC
j_gene: TRBJ1-4; abundance: .; d_gene: TRBD1; v_gene: TRBV5-8; CDR3aa: CASSFLGQGGSNEKLFF; CDR3nt: TGTGCCAGCAGCTTTCTTGGACAGGGCGGATCTAATGAAAAACTGTTTTTT
j_gene: TRBJ1-2; abundance: .; d_gene: .; v_gene: TRBV27; CDR3aa: CASSGSGAFYGYTF; CDR3nt: TGTGCCAGCAGTGGATCAGGGGCTTTCTATGGCTACACCTTC
j_gene: TRBJ2-5; abundance: few; d_gene: TRBD2; v_gene: TRBV19; CDR3aa: CASSASGQETQYF; CDR3nt: TGTGCCAGTAGTGCTAGCGGTCAAGAGACCCAGTACTTC
j_gene: TRBJ1-2; abundance: few; d_gene: TRBD1; v_gene: TRBV19; CDR3aa: CASSLRTGGGYGYTF; CDR3nt: TGTGCCAGTAGTCTCAGGACAGGGGGCGGCTATGGCTACACCTTC
j_gene: TRBJ2-1; abundance: .; d_gene: TRBD2; v_gene: TRBV18; CDR3aa: CASSRLAAGDEQFF; CDR3nt: TGTGCCAGCTCGCGACTAGCGGCAGGGGATGAGCAGTTCTTC
j_gene: TRBJ2-5; abundance: .; d_gene: TRBD2; v_gene: TRBV14; CDR3aa: CASSPSGGAETQYF; CDR3nt: TGTGCCAGCAGCCCTAGCGGGGGGGCCGAGACCCAGTACTTC
j_gene: TRBJ1-1; abundance: .; d_gene: .; v_gene: TRBV12-5; CDR3aa: CASGWGGSDTRTEAFF; CDR3nt: TGTGCTAGTGGTTGGGGCGGTAGTGACACCCGAACTGAAGCTTTCTTT
j_gene: TRBJ2-5; abundance: .; d_gene: TRBD2; v_gene: TRBV6-1; CDR3aa: CASSEGVAGWGETQYF; CDR3nt: TGTGCCAGCAGTGAAGGGGTAGCGGGATGGGGAGAGACCCAGTACTTC
j_gene: TRBJ2-7; abundance: .; d_gene: TRBD1; v_gene: TRBV6-6; CDR3aa: CASSPRGRYEQYF; CDR3nt: TGTGCCAGCAGTCCCAGGGGGCGATACGAGCAGTACTTC
j_gene: TRBJ2-3; abundance: few; d_gene: TRBD1; v_gene: TRBV4-1; CDR3aa: CASAGAGGYTDTQYF; CDR3nt: TGCGCCAGCGCCGGTGCAGGGGGCTACACAGATACGCAGTATTTT
j_gene: TRBJ2-7; abundance: few; d_gene: TRBD2; v_gene: TRBV5-4; CDR3aa: CASSSGGGLAGAEQYF; CDR3nt: TGTGCCAGCAGCTCGGGAGGGGGGCTAGCGGGGGCGGAGCAGTACTTC
j_gene: TRBJ1-5; abundance: .; d_gene: .; v_gene: TRBV4-3; CDR3aa: CASSQGAQGNQPQHF; CDR3nt: TGCGCCAGCAGCCAAGGGGCGCAGGGGAATCAGCCCCAGCATTTT
j_gene: TRBJ1-6; abundance: once; d_gene: .; v_gene: TRBV12-5; CDR3aa: CASGFADLAPNNSPLHF; CDR3nt: TGTGCTAGTGGTTTCGCGGACCTAGCACCTAATAATTCACCCCTCCACTTT
j_gene: TRBJ2-7; abundance: .; d_gene: TRBD2; v_gene: TRBV27; CDR3aa: CASSLSSGGRAYEQYF; CDR3nt: TGTGCCAGCAGTTTGAGTAGCGGGGGGAGAGCCTACGAGCAGTACTTC
j_gene: TRBJ1-6; abundance: few; d_gene: .; v_gene: TRBV7-2; CDR3aa: CASSSGVNSPLHF; CDR3nt: TGTGCCAGCAGCTCAGGGGTAAATTCACCCCTCCACTTT
j_gene: TRBJ2-1; abundance: .; d_gene: .; v_gene: TRBV28; CDR3aa: CASSLWANSGAYNEQFF; CDR3nt: TGTGCCAGCAGTTTATGGGCGAATAGCGGAGCTTACAATGAGCAGTTCTTC
j_gene: TRBJ1-5; abundance: .; d_gene: TRBD1; v_gene: TRBV6-1; CDR3aa: CASSQQGDRPQHF; CDR3nt: TGTGCCAGCAGTCAACAGGGGGATAGGCCCCAGCATTTT
j_gene: TRBJ2-2; abundance: .; d_gene: .; v_gene: TRBV11-3; CDR3aa: CASSLVAGAGVGELFF; CDR3nt: TGTGCCAGCAGCTTAGTTGCGGGGGCAGGGGTCGGGGAGCTGTTTTTT
j_gene: TRBJ2-1; abundance: .; d_gene: .; v_gene: TRBV10-2; CDR3aa: CASTDISAHNEQFF; CDR3nt: TGCGCCAGCACTGACATAAGCGCCCACAATGAGCAGTTCTTC
j_gene: TRBJ2-5; abundance: .; d_gene: TRBD2; v_gene: TRBV7-2; CDR3aa: CASSLVGSGGSTQYF; CDR3nt: TGTGCCAGCAGCTTAGTCGGTAGCGGGGGGAGCACCCAGTACTTC
j_gene: TRBJ1-1; abundance: .; d_gene: TRBD1; v_gene: TRBV15; CDR3aa: CATSRDRGGPPEAFF; CDR3nt: TGTGCCACCAGCAGGGACAGGGGCGGTCCTCCTGAAGCTTTCTTT
j_gene: TRBJ2-2; abundance: few; d_gene: TRBD1; v_gene: TRBV5-1; CDR3aa: CASSLEGGRNTGELFF; CDR3nt: TGCGCCAGCAGCTTGGAAGGGGGCCGGAACACCGGGGAGCTGTTTTTT
j_gene: TRBJ2-7; abundance: .; d_gene: .; v_gene: TRBV18; CDR3aa: CASSPSIAADYEQYF; CDR3nt: TGTGCCAGCTCACCCTCTATAGCAGCCGACTACGAGCAGTACTTC
j_gene: TRBJ2-4; abundance: .; d_gene: TRBD2; v_gene: TRBV5-6; CDR3aa: CASSLVAGGNENIQYF; CDR3nt: TGTGCCAGCAGCTTGGTGGCGGGGGGAAATGAAAACATTCAGTACTTC
j_gene: TRBJ2-7; abundance: many; d_gene: TRBD1; v_gene: TRBV6-1; CDR3aa: CASSDRGTGAYEQYF; CDR3nt: TGTGCCAGCAGCGATAGGGGGACAGGCGCCTACGAGCAGTACTTC
j_gene: TRBJ2-5; abundance: .; d_gene: .; v_gene: TRBV7-9; CDR3aa: CASSLSLQETQYF; CDR3nt: TGTGCCAGCAGCTTATCCTTACAAGAGACCCAGTACTTC
j_gene: TRBJ1-3; abundance: .; d_gene: TRBD1; v_gene: TRBV6-1; CDR3aa: CASSVGTVSGNTIYF; CDR3nt: TGTGCCAGCAGTGTGGGGACAGTCTCTGGAAACACCATATATTTT
j_gene: TRBJ2-2; abundance: .; d_gene: .; v_gene: TRBV5-1; CDR3aa: CASSFPKNTGELFF; CDR3nt: TGCGCCAGCAGCTTCCCAAAAAACACCGGGGAGCTGTTTTTT
j_gene: TRBJ1-1; abundance: .; d_gene: TRBD1; v_gene: TRBV4-2; CDR3aa: CASSHDRAVEKGEAFF; CDR3nt: TGTGCCAGCAGCCACGACAGGGCTGTCGAAAAGGGTGAAGCTTTCTTT
j_gene: TRBJ2-7; abundance: .; d_gene: .; v_gene: TRBV6-1; CDR3aa: CASSVSQGSWDEQYF; CDR3nt: TGTGCCAGCAGTGTCAGCCAGGGAAGTTGGGACGAGCAGTACTTC
j_gene: TRBJ2-1; abundance: .; d_gene: TRBD2; v_gene: TRBV9; CDR3aa: CASSVRGRAYNEQFF; CDR3nt: TGTGCCAGCAGCGTCCGTGGGAGGGCCTACAATGAGCAGTTCTTC
j_gene: TRBJ2-2; abundance: few; d_gene: .; v_gene: TRBV14; CDR3aa: CASSQDDMRTGELFF; CDR3nt: TGTGCCAGCAGCCAAGATGATATGCGGACCGGGGAGCTGTTTTTT
j_gene: TRBJ1-2; abundance: .; d_gene: TRBD1; v_gene: TRBV6-1; CDR3aa: CASSEAFRTGRNGYTF; CDR3nt: TGTGCCAGCAGTGAAGCATTCCGGACAGGGCGAAATGGCTACACCTTC
j_gene: TRBJ1-1; abundance: .; d_gene: .; v_gene: TRBV7-9; CDR3aa: CASSGRGSGMNTEAFF; CDR3nt: TGTGCCAGCAGCGGGAGGGGGTCTGGGATGAACACTGAAGCTTTCTTT
j_gene: TRBJ1-1; abundance: .; d_gene: .; v_gene: TRBV6-1; CDR3aa: CASRHSTGINTEAFF; CDR3nt: TGTGCCAGCAGACACTCTACAGGGATAAACACTGAAGCTTTCTTT
j_gene: TRBJ1-4; abundance: few; d_gene: .; v_gene: TRBV6-5; CDR3aa: CASSYSKSGLGEKLFF; CDR3nt: TGTGCCAGCAGTTACTCGAAATCAGGGCTAGGGGAAAAACTGTTTTTT
j_gene: TRBJ1-2; abundance: .; d_gene: .; v_gene: TRBV25-1; CDR3aa: CASSRRGGNYGYTF; CDR3nt: TGTGCCAGCAGTCGTCGGGGGGGCAACTATGGCTACACCTTC
j_gene: TRBJ2-3; abundance: .; d_gene: .; v_gene: TRBV27; CDR3aa: CASSFQQPGHRTDTQYF; CDR3nt: TGTGCCAGCAGTTTTCAGCAACCGGGACACCGCACAGATACGCAGTATTTT
j_gene: TRBJ1-2; abundance: .; d_gene: .; v_gene: TRBV21-1; CDR3aa: CASSKTPRGYTF; CDR3nt: TGTGCCAGCAGCAAAACCCCCCGGGGCTACACCTTC
j_gene: TRBJ2-3; abundance: .; d_gene: TRBD2; v_gene: TRBV11-3; CDR3aa: CASSARLAATDTQYF; CDR3nt: TGTGCCAGCAGCGCCCGACTAGCGGCCACAGATACGCAGTATTTT
j_gene: TRBJ1-2; abundance: many; d_gene: TRBD1; v_gene: TRBV6-5; CDR3aa: CASSKQGGADGYTF; CDR3nt: TGTGCCAGCAGTAAACAGGGGGGCGCGGATGGCTACACCTTC
j_gene: TRBJ1-4; abundance: .; d_gene: .; v_gene: TRBV7-2; CDR3aa: CASGFQGIENEKLFF; CDR3nt: TGTGCCAGCGGATTTCAGGGGATTGAAAATGAAAAACTGTTTTTT
j_gene: TRBJ2-7; abundance: .; d_gene: TRBD2; v_gene: TRBV7-2; CDR3aa: CASSLVFERDVSYEQYF; CDR3nt: TGTGCCAGCAGCTTAGTCTTCGAGCGGGACGTCTCCTACGAGCAGTACTTC
j_gene: TRBJ1-2; abundance: .; d_gene: TRBD1; v_gene: TRBV19; CDR3aa: CASSPGQGGYGYTF; CDR3nt: TGTGCCAGTTCTCCGGGACAGGGGGGCTATGGCTACACCTTC
j_gene: TRBJ2-7; abundance: few; d_gene: TRBD1; v_gene: TRBV6-1; CDR3aa: CASSGLGQGYEQYF; CDR3nt: TGTGCCAGCAGTGGCCTGGGACAGGGCTACGAGCAGTACTTC
j_gene: TRBJ1-2; abundance: .; d_gene: .; v_gene: TRBV5-6; CDR3aa: CASSDDSSYGYTF; CDR3nt: TGTGCCAGCAGCGACGACAGCTCCTATGGCTACACCTTC
j_gene: TRBJ2-3; abundance: .; d_gene: .; v_gene: TRBV2; CDR3aa: CASPDRGSSTDTQYF; CDR3nt: TGTGCCAGCCCCGACCGCGGCTCTAGCACAGATACGCAGTATTTT
j_gene: TRBJ1-2; abundance: .; d_gene: .; v_gene: TRBV27; CDR3aa: CASSPQGKNYGYTF; CDR3nt: TGTGCCAGCAGTCCCCAGGGAAAAAACTATGGCTACACCTTC
j_gene: TRBJ2-3; abundance: .; d_gene: TRBD2; v_gene: TRBV9; CDR3aa: CASSVGGGGIQYF; CDR3nt: TGTGCCAGCAGCGTAGGTGGGGGGGGGATACAGTATTTT
j_gene: TRBJ2-2; abundance: .; d_gene: .; v_gene: TRBV9; CDR3aa: CASSPRWRENTGELFF; CDR3nt: TGTGCCAGCAGCCCCAGGTGGCGGGAGAACACCGGGGAGCTGTTTTTT
j_gene: TRBJ1-2; abundance: once; d_gene: .; v_gene: TRBV6-1; CDR3aa: CASRFGGRNGYTF; CDR3nt: TGTGCCAGCAGGTTCGGGGGGCGGAATGGCTACACCTTC
j_gene: TRBJ1-1; abundance: .; d_gene: TRBD1; v_gene: TRBV5-5; CDR3aa: CASSLAGGGGQVSTEAFF; CDR3nt: TGTGCCAGCAGCTTGGCTGGTGGTGGGGGACAGGTAAGCACTGAAGCTTTCTTT